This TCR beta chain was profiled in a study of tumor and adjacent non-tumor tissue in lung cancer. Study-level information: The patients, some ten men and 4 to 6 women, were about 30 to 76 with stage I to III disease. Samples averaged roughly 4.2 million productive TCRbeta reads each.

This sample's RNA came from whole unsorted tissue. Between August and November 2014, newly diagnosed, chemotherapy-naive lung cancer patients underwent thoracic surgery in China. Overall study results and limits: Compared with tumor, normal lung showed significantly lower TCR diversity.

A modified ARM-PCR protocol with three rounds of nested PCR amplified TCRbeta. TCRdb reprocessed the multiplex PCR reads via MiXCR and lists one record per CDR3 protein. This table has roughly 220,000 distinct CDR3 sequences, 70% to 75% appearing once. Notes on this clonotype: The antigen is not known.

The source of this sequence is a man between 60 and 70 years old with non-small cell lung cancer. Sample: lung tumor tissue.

The CDR3 DNA is TGTGCCAGTCATTCCCCCCAAACAGGGAGAAATGAGCAGTTCTTC. Translated, it gives CASHSPQTGRNEQFF. V and J are TRBV6-6 and TRBJ2-1, with D tentatively TRBD1 (6 bases). With 9 bases removed from V and 7 bases from J, the gap between germline ends came to 22 bases. CDR3 length: 15 residues. Germline V lookup: CDR1 MNHNY, CDR2 SVGAGI (reference sequence).